This is a list of T cell receptor beta chains from one sample in a study of T cell repertoires in cytomegalovirus infection. From the reads, TCRdb called clonotypes with MiXCR, one entry per CDR3 protein. The sample contains around 280,000 distinct CDR3 sequences, roughly 15% of which appear only once. The sequencing input was PBMCs. Every receptor here comes from a human donor in good health (CMV status not recorded). Some clones in this sample may be carry-over from other donors' samples. Both conserved end residues are part of each CDR3.

j_call,v_call,cdr3_aa
TRBJ2-1,TRBV7-6,CASSSEAYPFYNEQFF
TRBJ2-7,TRBV7-3,CASSLEAGKGYEQYF
TRBJ2-7,TRBV29-1,CSVGKDRGNEQYF
TRBJ1-1,TRBV9,CASNPSGLNTEAFF
TRBJ2-3,TRBV5-1,CASSPLGQNTDTQYF
TRBJ1-1,TRBV20-1,CSAPGQGTEAFF
TRBJ2-4,TRBV7-8,CASSLGLSQLAKNIQYF
TRBJ2-7,TRBV14,CASSRLQGIRGEQYF
TRBJ1-6,TRBV20-1,CSAPQGGNYNSPLHF
TRBJ1-2,TRBV29-1,CSVVDAPDRYTF
TRBJ1-2,TRBV5-6,CASSLNLGYTF
TRBJ1-2,TRBV28,CASSLLALYGYTF
TRBJ2-7,TRBV4-1,CASSQVELVGNDEQYF
TRBJ1-5,TRBV7-9,CASSKGGQPQHF
TRBJ1-4,TRBV19,CASRRRNEKLFF
TRBJ1-2,TRBV7-8,CASTRTDPNYGYTF
TRBJ2-1,TRBV28,CASSPTSGGNNEQFF
TRBJ2-3,TRBV5-5,CASSLGQDGTDTQYF
TRBJ2-1,TRBV19,CASSILYPSSYNEQFF
TRBJ2-1,TRBV7-6,CASSSLAGGPVEQFF
TRBJ2-7,TRBV6-2/TRBV6-3,CASSHPRRLSYEQYF
TRBJ2-1,TRBV7-2,CASSLGASGSYNEQFF
TRBJ2-3,TRBV4-1,CASSHLGGSTDTQYF
TRBJ1-2,TRBV28,CASTQGASGYTF
TRBJ2-1,TRBV7-8,CATSGGSPRNEQFF
TRBJ2-6,TRBV5-1,CASSLFASGANVLTF
TRBJ2-3,TRBV7-2,CASTPEGGATDTQYF
TRBJ2-2,TRBV5-6,CASSLRRTGNTGELFF
TRBJ2-7,TRBV5-4,CASSPTSGGAHYEQYF
TRBJ2-7,TRBV20-1,CSASDLQGGTYEQYF
TRBJ2-2,TRBV2,CASRLDRAELFF
TRBJ2-5,TRBV6-2/TRBV6-3,CASSYGGGPQETQYF
TRBJ1-2,TRBV20-1,CSAGRGTGDGYTF
TRBJ2-7,TRBV27,CASSFGSREYEQYF
TRBJ2-5,TRBV7-2,CASRQGSLAGESETQYF
TRBJ1-2,TRBV25-1,CASSERFHPGLNYGYTF
TRBJ2-3,TRBV7-9,CASSLDGYTDTQYF
TRBJ1-1,TRBV27,CASSETGRPNTEAFF
TRBJ2-1,TRBV5-1,CASSHDSYNEQFF
TRBJ2-5,TRBV7-2,CASSSDRQETQYF
TRBJ2-7,TRBV7-9,CASSLRELGYEQYF
TRBJ1-1,TRBV7-8,CASRPGRGSSEAFF
TRBJ1-1,TRBV20-1,CSARDLREAFF
TRBJ1-5,TRBV20-1,CSARESASNQPQHF
TRBJ1-2,TRBV6-6,CASTSPMTGEEGYTF
TRBJ1-5,TRBV12-5,CASGLVPGANQPQHF
TRBJ2-6,TRBV7-3,CASSPPGPAGANVLTF
TRBJ1-5,TRBV28,CASKTGVGNQPQHF
TRBJ2-1,TRBV7-2,CASSFQGADEQFF
TRBJ1-1,TRBV24-1,CATSDSSGEAFF
TRBJ1-1,TRBV7-9,CASSLGSNTEAFF
TRBJ2-3,TRBV20-1,CSAQPPTGTDTQYF
TRBJ2-2,TRBV7-2,CASSLRTSFLTGELFF
TRBJ2-2,TRBV7-2,CASSRYAGELFF
TRBJ2-1,TRBV7-2,CASSLEGAPSYNEQFF